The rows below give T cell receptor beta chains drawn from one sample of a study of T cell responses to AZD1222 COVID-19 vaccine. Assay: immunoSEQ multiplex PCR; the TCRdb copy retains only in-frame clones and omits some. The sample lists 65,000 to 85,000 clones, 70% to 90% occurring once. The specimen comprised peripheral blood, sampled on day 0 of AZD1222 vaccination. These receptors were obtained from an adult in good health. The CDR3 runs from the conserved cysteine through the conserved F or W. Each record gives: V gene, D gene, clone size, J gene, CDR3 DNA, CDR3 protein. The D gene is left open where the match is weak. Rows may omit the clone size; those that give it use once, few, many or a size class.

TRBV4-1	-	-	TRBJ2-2	TGCGCCAGCAGCCAACTAACAGCCGCGGTGCCGTCCAGACCCACCGGGGAGCTGTTTTTT	CASSQLTAAVPSRPTGELFF
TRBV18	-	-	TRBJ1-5	TGTGCCAGCTCACCTTTGGGGGGTAGCAATCAGCCCCAGCATTTT	CASSPLGGSNQPQHF
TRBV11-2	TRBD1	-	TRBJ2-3	TGTGCCAGCAGCCCGTCGAGACAGGGGGGGGATACGCAGTATTTT	CASSPSRQGGDTQYF
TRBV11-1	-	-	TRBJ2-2	TGTGCCAGCAGCTTTTCCAGCGGGGAGCTGTTTTTT	CASSFSSGELFF
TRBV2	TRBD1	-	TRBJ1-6	TGTGCCAGCAGTGAGGGACAGGGGGTCTGGTCACCCCTCCACTTT	CASSEGQGVWSPLHF
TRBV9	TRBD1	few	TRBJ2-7	TGTGCCAGCAGCGCCTATTCCGGGACAGAATACGAGCAGTACTTC	CASSAYSGTEYEQYF
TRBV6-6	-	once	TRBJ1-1	TGTGCCAGCAGTCCCCTGGTCACTGAAGCTTTCTTT	CASSPLVTEAFF
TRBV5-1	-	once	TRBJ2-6	TGCGCCAGCAGCTTGGGACAGATCTCTGGGGCCAACGTCCTGACTTTC	CASSLGQISGANVLTF
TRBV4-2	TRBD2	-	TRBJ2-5	TGTGCCAGCAGCCTGACGGCTAGCGGGGGGTTCCAAGAGACCCAGTACTTC	CASSLTASGGFQETQYF
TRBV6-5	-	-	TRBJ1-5	TGTGCCAGCAGGTCAGGACAACTTGATCAGCCCCAGCATTTT	CASRSGQLDQPQHF
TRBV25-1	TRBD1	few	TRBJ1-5	TGTGCCAGCAGTGAATCCGGGACAGGGGTTGTTAGCAATCAGCCCCAGCATTTT	CASSESGTGVVSNQPQHF
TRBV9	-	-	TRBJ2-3	TGTGCCAGCAGCGCCTACACAGATACGCAGTATTTT	CASSAYTDTQYF
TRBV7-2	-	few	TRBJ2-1	TGTGCCAGCAGCTTAGAGTTTCGAGGGGCCGGGATCTTC	CASSLEFRGAGIF
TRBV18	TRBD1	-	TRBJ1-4	TGTGCCAGCTCACCACAGGGGGCCTTCAATGAAAAACTGTTTTTT	CASSPQGAFNEKLFF
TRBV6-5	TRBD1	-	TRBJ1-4	TGTGCCAGCAGTTACTCGAACACAGGGGTGGTTGAAAAACTGTTTTTT	CASSYSNTGVVEKLFF
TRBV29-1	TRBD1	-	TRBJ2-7	TGCAGCGTTGGGGACAGGGGCTACGAGCAGTACTTC	CSVGDRGYEQYF
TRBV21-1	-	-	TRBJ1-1	TGTGCCAGCAGCAGGGGCCCTCCTAGGAACACTGAAGCTTTCTTT	CASSRGPPRNTEAFF
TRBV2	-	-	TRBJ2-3	TGTGCCAGCACCCCGTTGGGGACACCAGATACGCAGTATTTT	CASTPLGTPDTQYF
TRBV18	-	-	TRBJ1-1	TGTGCCAGCTCACCTTTCCCCCCTATCGTAGGGAACACTGAAGCTTTCTTT	CASSPFPPIVGNTEAFF
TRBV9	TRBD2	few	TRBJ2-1	TGTGCCAGCAACAGTGCGGGGGTCTACAATGAGCAGTTCTTC	CASNSAGVYNEQFF
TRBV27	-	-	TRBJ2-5	TGTGCCAGCAGTTCGCCCCGGCAAGAGACCCAGTACTTC	CASSSPRQETQYF
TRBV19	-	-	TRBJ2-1	TGTGCCAGTAGTCCCCTGGGGGGCACCTACAATGAGCAGTTCTTC	CASSPLGGTYNEQFF
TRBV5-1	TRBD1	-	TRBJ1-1	TGCGCCAGCAGCCCCGGTCCGACAGGGGTGAACACTGAAGCTTTCTTT	CASSPGPTGVNTEAFF
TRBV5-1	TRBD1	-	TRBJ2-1	TGCGCCAGCAGCTTGTCTCCGGGACAGGGGGCTCATGAGCAGTTCTTC	CASSLSPGQGAHEQFF
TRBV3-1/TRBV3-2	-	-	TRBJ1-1	TGTGCCAGCAGCCAACGACACCAAATGAACACTGAAGCTTTCTTT	CASSQRHQMNTEAFF
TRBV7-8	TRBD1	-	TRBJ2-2	TGTGCCAGCAGCTTGGAAACCGCAGGGGGATCCGGGGAGCTGTTTTTT	CASSLETAGGSGELFF